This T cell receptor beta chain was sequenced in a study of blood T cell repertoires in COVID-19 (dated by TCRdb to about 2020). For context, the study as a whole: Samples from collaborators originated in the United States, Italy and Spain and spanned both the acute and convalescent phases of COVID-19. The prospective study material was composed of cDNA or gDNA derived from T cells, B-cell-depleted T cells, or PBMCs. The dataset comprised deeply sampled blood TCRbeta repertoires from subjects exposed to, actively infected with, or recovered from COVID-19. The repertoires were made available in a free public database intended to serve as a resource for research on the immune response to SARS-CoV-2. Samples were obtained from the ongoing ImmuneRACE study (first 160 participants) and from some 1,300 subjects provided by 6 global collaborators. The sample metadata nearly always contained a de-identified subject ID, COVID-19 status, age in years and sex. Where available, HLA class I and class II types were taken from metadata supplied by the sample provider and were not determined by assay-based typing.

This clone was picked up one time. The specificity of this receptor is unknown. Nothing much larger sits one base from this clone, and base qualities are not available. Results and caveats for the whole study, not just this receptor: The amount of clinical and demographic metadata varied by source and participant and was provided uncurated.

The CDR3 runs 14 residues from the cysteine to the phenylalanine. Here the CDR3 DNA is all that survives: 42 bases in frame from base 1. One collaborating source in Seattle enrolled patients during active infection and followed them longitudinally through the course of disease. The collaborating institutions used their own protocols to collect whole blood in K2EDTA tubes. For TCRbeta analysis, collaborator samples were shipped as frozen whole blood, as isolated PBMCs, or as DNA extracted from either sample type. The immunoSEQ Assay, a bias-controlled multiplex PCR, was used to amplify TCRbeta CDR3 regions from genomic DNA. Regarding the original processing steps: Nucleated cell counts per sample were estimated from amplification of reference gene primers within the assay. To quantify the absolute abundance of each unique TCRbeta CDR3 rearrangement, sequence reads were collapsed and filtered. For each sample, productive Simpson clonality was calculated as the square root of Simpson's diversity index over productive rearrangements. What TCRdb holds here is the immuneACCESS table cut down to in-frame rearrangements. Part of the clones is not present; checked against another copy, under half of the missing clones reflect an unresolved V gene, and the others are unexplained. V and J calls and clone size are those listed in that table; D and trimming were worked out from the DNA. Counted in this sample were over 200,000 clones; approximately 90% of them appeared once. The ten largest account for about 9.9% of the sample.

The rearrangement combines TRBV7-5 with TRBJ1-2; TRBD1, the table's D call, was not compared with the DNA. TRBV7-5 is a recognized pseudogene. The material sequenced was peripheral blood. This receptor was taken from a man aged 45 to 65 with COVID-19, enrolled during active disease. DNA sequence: TGTGTCAGAAGCTCTAAGGGACAGTCCTATGGCTACACCTTC. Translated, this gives CVRSSKGQSYGYTF.